What follows are 25 T cell receptor beta chains derived from one specimen sequenced in a study of T cells expressing NK-cell markers. From its re-call of the 5' RACE reads, TCRdb lists each CDR3 protein once, without DNA. Recorded for this sample: hundreds of thousands of distinct CDR3 sequences. Sequences were obtained from blood T cells: a sorted CD56 or NKG2C T cell subset, CD4+ or CD8+ T cells, or bulk PBMC T cells (not recorded which). These TCRs come from a young man in good health.

The V gene is TRBV7-2, the J gene TRBJ2-1; lacking DNA, the TRBD1 call made by TCRdb goes unchecked. The CDR3 length is 15 residues. From germline, CDR1 is SGHTA and CDR2 FQGNSA. CDR3 protein: CASASGQGAYNEQFF.

This chain uses TRBV18 with TRBJ2-5; TCRdb's assignment of TRBD1 cannot be checked, as there is no DNA. The germline gives CDR1 KGHSH, CDR2 LQKENI. The CDR3 has 15 residues. The CDR3 region is CASSPPNRIRETQYF.

The chain is built from TRBV29-1 and TRBJ2-7; no DNA is available, so the TRBD2 call from TCRdb remains unchecked. Germline values: CDR1 SQVTM, CDR2 ANQGSEA. The CDR3 totals 14 residues. This chain's CDR3 is CSVVGRVGSYEQYF.

The rearrangement uses TRBV5-1 and TRBJ1-1. CDR1 SGHRS and CDR2 YFSETQ come from the germline V gene. This CDR3 is 16 amino acids long. CDR3 amino acids: CASSGTDRRANTEAFF.

The V call is TRBV5-1, the J call TRBJ2-1; TCRdb reports TRBD1, a call that lacks DNA to check it against. The CDR3 spans 13 residues. The V gene's germline CDR1 is SGHRS and CDR2 YFSETQ. The CDR3 loop is CASSLARTGREFF.

The rearrangement links TRBV12-3 or TRBV12-4 to TRBJ2-2; TCRdb returns TRBD1, unconfirmable since there is no DNA. The CDR3 is 15 amino acids. The CDR3 loop reads CASTGQGQMIGELFF.

The gene calls are TRBV7-9 and TRBJ2-5. The CDR3 runs to 12 residues. Looked up from germline, CDR1 is SEHNR and CDR2 is FQNEAQ (reference sequence). CDR3 amino acids: CASSQTEETQYF.

The chain joins TRBV7-9 to TRBJ1-3; the TRBD1 assignment by TCRdb is unverifiable without DNA. Per germline, CDR1 SEHNR and CDR2 FQNEAQ (reference sequence). This CDR3 is 16 amino acids long. CDR3 region: CASSDHGGPSGNTIYF.

The rearrangement links TRBV9 to TRBJ2-1; the TCRdb call, TRBD2, lacks DNA for checking. CDR1 SGDLS and CDR2 YYNGEE come from the germline V gene. The CDR3 extends over 15 amino acids. CDR3 region: CASSVESGRANEQFF.

The chain combines TRBV20-1 with TRBJ1-2. The germline gives CDR1 DFQATT, CDR2 SNEGSKA (reference sequence). The CDR3 extends over 13 amino acids. CDR3 protein: CSARGGTSYGYTF.

The J gene is TRBJ2-7, the V gene TRBV11-2. Germline values: CDR1 SGHAT, CDR2 FQNNGV. The CDR3 spans 15 residues. CDR3 loop: CASSLPLKYNTGQYF.

The chain joins TRBV5-1 to TRBJ1-1; with no DNA, the TCRdb D assignment of TRBD1 cannot be verified. The germline gives CDR1 SGHRS, CDR2 YFSETQ. This CDR3 region has 16 residues. The CDR3 is CASSLTGSGMNTEAFF.

The chain recombines TRBV6-1 with TRBJ2-1; TCRdb selects TRBD2, and the lack of DNA leaves this call unchecked. This CDR3 has 16 amino acids. The germline gives CDR1 MNHNS, CDR2 SASEGT. Here the CDR3 reads CASSEGAGGLYNEQFF.

The chain joins TRBV4-2 to TRBJ2-7; the TRBD2 assignment by TCRdb is unverifiable without DNA. The germline CDR1 and CDR2 sequences are LGHNA and YNFKEQ. This CDR3 spans 15 amino acids. The CDR3 spells CASSQGESGSYEQYF.

V usage is TRBV9 and J usage is TRBJ2-5. Germline V gene sequence: CDR1 SGDLS, CDR2 YYNGEE. The CDR3 is 15 residues long. The CDR3 here is CASSVGGSQKETQYF.

V and J are TRBV3-1 and TRBJ2-3; TCRdb proposes TRBD2, but this gene call is untestable without DNA. Germline CDR1 is LGHDT and CDR2 is YNNKEL (reference sequence). The CDR3 spans 17 residues. The CDR3 is CASSQEGPGGHTDTQYF.

This chain links TRBV6-1 with TRBJ2-2; the TRBD1 assignment by TCRdb is unverifiable without DNA. In germline, CDR1 is MNHNS, CDR2 SASEGT. The CDR3 has 13 residues. CDR3 amino acids: CASSPEGFGELFF.

The chain combines TRBV20-1 with TRBJ1-2; checking the TCRdb D call of TRBD1 is not possible without DNA. Germline assignment: CDR1 DFQATT and CDR2 SNEGSKA (reference sequence). This CDR3 is 13 amino acids long. The CDR3 loop reads CSASRDSNYGYTF.

The rearrangement uses TRBV5-1 and TRBJ2-3; there is no DNA to check the TCRdb D call of TRBD1. The CDR3 covers 16 residues. Germline V gene data show CDR1 as SGHRS and CDR2 as YFSETQ. The CDR3 sequence: CASSSGLGGNTDTQYF.

The rearrangement joins TRBV13 to TRBJ1-1. This CDR3 comprises 15 residues. Germline V lookup: CDR1 PRHDT, CDR2 FYEKMQ (reference sequence). The CDR3 spells CASSFRDAGNTEAFF.

The chain couples TRBV20-1 to TRBJ2-1; the TRBD2 assignment by TCRdb is unverifiable without DNA. CDR1 is DFQATT, CDR2 SNEGSKA, per germline (reference sequence). The CDR3 is 18 residues long. Here the CDR3 reads CSAPKTSGRSTSYNEQFF.

The J gene is TRBJ2-1, the V gene TRBV30; TCRdb's D call of TRBD1 is untestable without DNA. The CDR3 spans 11 residues. Germline CDR1 is GTSNPN and CDR2 is SVGIG (reference sequence). The CDR3: CAWSGPGEQFF. Drawing the rest from reference TRBV30 and TRBJ2-1, the complete variable domain is SQTIHQWPATLVQPVGSPLSLECTVEGTSNPNLYWYRQAAGRGLQLLFYSVGIGQISSEVPQNLSASRPQDRQFILSSKKLLLSDSGFYLCAWSGPGEQFFGPGTRLTVL.

The chain couples TRBV20-1 to TRBJ2-5; TCRdb names TRBD1, which stays unverified in the absence of DNA. The CDR3 has 14 residues. Germline CDR1 is DFQATT and CDR2 is SNEGSKA (reference sequence). This CDR3 reads CSASPKRDQETQYF.

This chain connects TRBV11-2 to TRBJ2-1; the TRBD1 assignment by TCRdb is unverifiable without DNA. Germline loops: CDR1 SGHAT, CDR2 FQNNGV. CDR3 size: 18 residues. The CDR3 sequence: CASSPEVVTPLLYNEQFF.

The chain carries TRBV29-1 and TRBJ2-7; absent DNA, TCRdb's TRBD2 call cannot be checked. CDR1 and CDR2 from the germline V gene are SQVTM and ANQGSEA. This CDR3 has 15 residues. The CDR3 here is CSVEGSGSSSYEQYF.